The sequence of this TCR beta chain was determined in a study of cytomegalovirus exposure and HLA in healthy donors. Worth noting for this clone: Its target is unknown.

The V segment lost 4 bases and the J segment 2 bases; nucleotides outside the gene matches: 7. Germline CDR1 reads SGHRS; CDR2 reads YFSETQ. This CDR3 has 15 amino acids. Study-wide results and limits: A subsequent analysis found that TCR clusters from the first cohort also tended to co-occur in the 90 to 150 validation repertoires, with approximately 95% of cluster scores above 0.

Clones were sequenced by immunoSEQ multiplex PCR, and TCRdb holds only the in-frame ones, with some missing. The sample consists of over 200,000 clones, roughly 91% of them appearing once. Sequencing was carried out using PBMCs. The chain combines TRBV5-1 with TRBJ2-7, with 9 nucleotides matching TRBD1. This receptor was taken from a woman aged 18-35 years in good health and CMV-seropositive. The chain's CDR3 is CASSGGQGRAYEQYF. The CDR3 DNA reads as TGCGCCAGCAGCGGGGGACAGGGAAGGGCCTACGAGCAGTACTTC.